The next 19 T cell receptor beta chains were all read from a single sample in a study of blood T cell repertoires in COVID-19. This table comes from immunoSEQ multiplex PCR, and its TCRdb copy is limited to in-frame clones, with some not included. The repertoire includes just over 300,000 clones, around 89% of them detected once, and 3.5% to 4.5% sits in the top ten. Sequenced: PBMCs or T cells enriched from blood (not recorded which). These receptors originate from a woman in her late teens or twenties with acute COVID-19.

CDR3 loop: CASRTGFDYTF. As DNA, the CDR3 is TGTGCCAGCCGGACAGGGTTCGACTACACCTTC. The chain is built from TRBV19 and TRBJ1-2; 8 bases align to TRBD1. This CDR3 spans 11 amino acids. The trim removed 9 bases at V and 10 bases at J, leaving 7 bases unmatched. The V gene's germline CDR1 is LNHDA and CDR2 SQIVND (reference sequence).

In its sample, this clone was seen once. The chain employs TRBV2 and TRBJ2-2, with D maybe TRBD1 (5 bases). Between the trimmed V and J ends, which lost 4 bases and 6 bases, there was a span of 15 bases. CDR3 length: 15 amino acids. CDR1 is SNHLY, CDR2 FYNNEI, per germline. CDR3 sequence reads: CASSVGRIGPGELFF. CDR3 coding DNA: TGTGCCAGCAGTGTGGGGCGGATCGGACCCGGGGAGCTGTTTTTT.

There are a few counts of this clone. The rearrangement links TRBV19 to TRBJ2-7; 8 positions agree with TRBD2. V lost 5 bases, J lost 0 bases, and 15 bases stayed unmatched. This CDR3 is built from 18 residues. CDR1 and CDR2 from the germline V gene are LNHDA and SQIVND (reference sequence). DNA of the CDR3: TGTGCCAGTAGTCCCCGAGGTAGCGGGACCGTCGTCTCCTACGAGCAGTACTTC. The encoded protein is CASSPRGSGTVVSYEQYF.

The chain links TRBV5-1 to TRBJ1-1; 12 bases align to TRBD1. CDR1 is SGHRS, CDR2 YFSETQ, per germline. V trimming: 3 bases; J trimming: 13 bases; junction bases outside the gene matches: 10. This CDR3 spans 14 amino acids. CDR3 sequence reads: CASSSSGTGGKDFF. CDR3 sequence (DNA): TGCGCCAGCAGCTCCTCCGGGACAGGGGGCAAAGATTTCTTT.

This clone was recorded only once. This chain connects TRBV5-4 to TRBJ2-7; D may be TRBD2 (5 bases). V shed 2 bases and J shed 5 bases, with 20 bases lying between them. Per germline, CDR1 SGHNT and CDR2 YYREEE (reference sequence). The CDR3 extends over 16 amino acids. The CDR3 spells CASSLLMGSGRHEQYF. The DNA for the CDR3 is TGTGCCAGCAGCTTATTAATGGGCAGCGGCCGCCACGAGCAGTACTTC.

This chain joins TRBV28 and TRBJ2-7; the match to TRBD2 covers 8 bases. Trimming at V came to 3 bases and at J to 5 bases, leaving 9 bases not matched to a gene. Per germline, CDR1 MDHEN and CDR2 SYDVKM. The CDR3 runs to 15 residues. CDR3 coding DNA: TGTGCCAGCAGTTTGATGGGAGCGGGAGAGAACGAGCAGTACTTC. This codes for CASSLMGAGENEQYF.

The sample holds one count of this clone. The chain recombines TRBV18 with TRBJ1-4, with 12 bases lining up with TRBD1. Germline CDR1 and CDR2: KGHSH and LQKENI. CDR3 length: 14 amino acids. V lost 3 bases, J lost 11 bases, and 4 bases stayed unmatched. The DNA for the CDR3 is TGTGCCAGCTCACCGCCCGGGACAGGGGGCAAACTGTTTTTT. Protein product: CASSPPGTGGKLFF.

This clone has only a few counts. The rearrangement joins TRBV9 to TRBJ2-7, with TRBD2 as a possible D gene (7 bases). The germline V gene has CDR1 SGDLS and CDR2 YYNGEE. This CDR3 spans 15 amino acids. The V end was cut by 4 bases, the J end by 3 bases, with 17 bases between. The CDR3 DNA follows: TGTGCCAGCAGCCCCGGAGGGGGACTACTCTACGAGCAGTACTTC. Residues: CASSPGGGLLYEQYF.

CDR3 residues: CASSDRTAYEQYF. DNA of the CDR3: TGTGCCAGTAGTGACAGAACAGCCTACGAGCAGTACTTC. This chain uses TRBV19 with TRBJ2-7, with a possible D match to TRBD1 (5 bases). V lost 5 bases and J lost 2, with 10 bases in between. The CDR3 covers 13 residues. CDR1 LNHDA and CDR2 SQIVND come from the germline V gene (reference sequence).

J is TRBJ2-2 and V is TRBV5-1; 14 nucleotides line up with TRBD2. Trimming at V came to 4 bases and at J to 5 bases, leaving 13 bases not matched to a gene. The CDR3 runs 19 residues. Germline V gene sequence: CDR1 SGHRS, CDR2 YFSETQ. CDR3 sequence reads: CASSPGTSGSGFGTGELFF. In DNA, the CDR3 is TGCGCCAGCAGCCCGGGGACTAGCGGGAGCGGTTTTGGTACCGGGGAGCTGTTTTTT.

This clone was seen once. V usage is TRBV18 and J usage is TRBJ2-4; 9 bases agree with TRBD1. The CDR3 runs 16 residues. Germline CDR1 reads KGHSH; CDR2 reads LQKENI. The V gene end was trimmed by 4 bases and the J gene end by 5 bases; junction bases not matched to a gene: 9. This chain's CDR3 is CASSLTPGQGQNIQYF. CDR3 sequence (DNA): TGTGCCAGCTCACTTACGCCGGGACAGGGCCAAAACATTCAGTACTTC.

The chain employs TRBV28 and TRBJ1-5; D gene uncertain. This CDR3 comprises 14 residues. The V end was cut by 1 base, the J end by 6 bases, with 10 bases between. The germline V gene has CDR1 MDHEN and CDR2 SYDVKM. CDR3 sequence reads: CASSLYEEGQPQHF. Written as DNA, the CDR3 is TGTGCCAGCAGTTTATACGAGGAAGGTCAGCCCCAGCATTTT.

This chain links TRBV5-1 with TRBJ2-2; D uncertain. V dropped 5 bases and J dropped 2 bases, with 7 bases sitting between them. CDR1 is SGHRS, CDR2 YFSETQ, per germline. This CDR3 has 13 amino acids. The CDR3 here is CASRTENTGELFF. The CDR3 region has the DNA TGCGCCAGCAGGACTGAAAACACCGGGGAGCTGTTTTTT. Based on the CDR3 plus reference TRBV5-1 and TRBJ2-2, the full variable domain is KAGVTQTPRYLIKTRGQQVTLSCSPISGHRSVSWYQQTPGQGLQFLFEYFSETQRNKGNFPGRFSGRQFSNSRSEMNVSTLELGDSALYLCASRTENTGELFFGEGSRLTVL.

The rearrangement joins TRBV9 to TRBJ1-6, with D uncertain. The V end lost 3 bases, the J end lost 10 bases, and 11 bases lay between the germline ends. This CDR3 comprises 13 residues. CDR1 and CDR2 from the germline V gene are SGDLS and YYNGEE. The CDR3 DNA reads TGTGCCAGCAGCGGTCCCGAGCGCTCACCCCTCCACTTT. Protein product: CASSGPERSPLHF.

This clone is a singleton in its sample. The rearrangement links TRBV2 to TRBJ1-2; possibly TRBD1 for D (6 bases). Trimming shortened V by 8 bases and J by 7 bases, and 26 bases separated the two germline ends. The CDR3 spans 16 residues. The germline V gene encodes CDR1 SNHLY and CDR2 FYNNEI. In DNA, the CDR3 is TGTGCCAGCGCCGAGGGGGTTCGGGTTGGAGCCGGTGGCTACACCTTC. This codes for CASAEGVRVGAGGYTF. Based on the CDR3 plus reference TRBV2 and TRBJ1-2, the full variable domain is EPEVTQTPSHQVTQMGQEVILRCVPISNHLYFYWYRQILGQKVEFLVSFYNNEISEKSEIFDDQFSVERPDGSNFTLKIRSTKLEDSAMYFCASAEGVRVGAGGYTFGSGTRLTVV.

This clone was recorded once. The chain carries TRBV28 and TRBJ2-6; D is undetermined. Germline CDR1 and CDR2: MDHEN and SYDVKM. The length of the CDR3 is 15 residues. Between the trimmed V and J ends, which lost 6 bases and 0 bases, there was a span of 9 bases. CDR3 in DNA: TGTGCCAGCAGATCGGTTAGCTCTGGGGCCAACGTCCTGACTTTC. As protein: CASRSVSSGANVLTF.

The chain is built from TRBV5-1 and TRBJ2-7; 10 bases line up with TRBD1. Germline CDR1 and CDR2: SGHRS and YFSETQ. The CDR3 covers 14 residues. V was pared by 4 bases and J by 5 bases, with 6 bases of the junction left unmatched. CDR3 sequence (DNA): TGCGCCAGCAGCCAAAGGGACAGGGGCCACGAGCAGTACTTC. Its protein is CASSQRDRGHEQYF.

This clone was observed a few times. The genes are TRBV7-9 and TRBJ2-2, with TRBD1 identical over 9 bases. Germline-derived CDR1 and CDR2 are SEHNR and FQNEAQ (reference sequence). The J segment lost 6 bases and the V segment lost 5 bases, leaving 7 bases of the junction unmatched. The CDR3 has 15 residues. The CDR3 DNA sequence: TGTGCCAGCAGCGTCCGGGACAGGGATCCCGGGGAGCTGTTTTTT. It specifies CASSVRDRDPGELFF.

J is TRBJ2-2 and V is TRBV27; maybe TRBD2 (6 bases). Trimming took 5 bases from V and 5 from J, leaving 21 bases between them. This CDR3 comprises 17 residues. The germline CDR1 and CDR2 sequences are MNHEY and SMNVEV (reference sequence). CDR3 coding DNA: TGTGCCAGCAGTCACCACCTCGGAGGGATAGGAACCGGGGAGCTGTTTTTT. Translation: CASSHHLGGIGTGELFF.